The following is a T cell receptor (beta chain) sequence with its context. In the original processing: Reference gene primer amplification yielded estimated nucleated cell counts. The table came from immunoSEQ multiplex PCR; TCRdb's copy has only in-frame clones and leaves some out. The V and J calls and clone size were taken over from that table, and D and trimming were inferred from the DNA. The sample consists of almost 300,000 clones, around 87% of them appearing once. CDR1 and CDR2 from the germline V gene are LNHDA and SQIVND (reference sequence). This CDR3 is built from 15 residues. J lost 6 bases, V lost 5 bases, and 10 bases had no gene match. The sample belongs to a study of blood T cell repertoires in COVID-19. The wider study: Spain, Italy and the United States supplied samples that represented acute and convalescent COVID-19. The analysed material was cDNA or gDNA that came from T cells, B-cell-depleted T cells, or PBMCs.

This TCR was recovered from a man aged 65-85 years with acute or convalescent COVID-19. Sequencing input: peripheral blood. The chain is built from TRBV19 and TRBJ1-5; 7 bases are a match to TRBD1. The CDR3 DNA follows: TGTGCCAGTAGTCAGACAGGGCACTGGAGTCAGCCCCAGCATTTT. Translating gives CASSQTGHWSQPQHF.